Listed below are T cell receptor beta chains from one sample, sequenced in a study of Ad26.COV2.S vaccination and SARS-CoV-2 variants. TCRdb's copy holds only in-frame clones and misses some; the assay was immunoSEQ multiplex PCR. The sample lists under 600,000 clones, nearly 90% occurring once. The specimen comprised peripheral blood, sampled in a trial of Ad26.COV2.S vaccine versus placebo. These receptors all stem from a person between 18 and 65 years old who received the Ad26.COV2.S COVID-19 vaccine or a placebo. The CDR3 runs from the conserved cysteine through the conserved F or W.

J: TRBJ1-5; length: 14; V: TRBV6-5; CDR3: CASRAQGSNQPQHF
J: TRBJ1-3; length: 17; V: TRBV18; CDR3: CASSPGGDSPSGNTIYF
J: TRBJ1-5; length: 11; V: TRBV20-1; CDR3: CSALDHWGQHF
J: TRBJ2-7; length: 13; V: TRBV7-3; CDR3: CASSPTGLGEQYF
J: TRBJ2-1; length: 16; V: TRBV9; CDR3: CASSVDGGGFYNEQFF
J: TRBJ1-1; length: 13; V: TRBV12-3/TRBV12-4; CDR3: CASSFSMGTEAFF
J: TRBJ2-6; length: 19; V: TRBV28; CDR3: CASSSPSGGASGGANVLTF
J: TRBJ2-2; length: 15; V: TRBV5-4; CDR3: CASSPKGTNTGELFF
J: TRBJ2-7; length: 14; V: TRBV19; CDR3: CATHRLPSLYEQYF
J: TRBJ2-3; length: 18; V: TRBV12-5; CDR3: CASGWGQTSGTSTDTQYF
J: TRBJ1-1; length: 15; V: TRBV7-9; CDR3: CASSHGQGALTEAFF
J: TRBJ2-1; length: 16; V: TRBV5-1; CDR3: CASRHLDRGSYNEQFF
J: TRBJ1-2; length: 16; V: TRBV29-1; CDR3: CSVETRLGSFGYGYTF
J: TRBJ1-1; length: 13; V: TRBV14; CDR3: CASSQAGGSAAFF
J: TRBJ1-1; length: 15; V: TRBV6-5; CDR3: CASRRQGGGNTEAFF
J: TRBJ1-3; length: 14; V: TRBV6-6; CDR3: CASSPSGTGNTIYF
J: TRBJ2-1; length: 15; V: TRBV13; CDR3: CASSSSGVTYNEQFF
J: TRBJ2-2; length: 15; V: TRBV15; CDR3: CATTEISGLSGELFF
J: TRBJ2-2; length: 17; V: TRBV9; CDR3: CASSVGGLAGVHGELFF
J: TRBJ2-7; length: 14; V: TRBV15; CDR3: CATGAAGSSYEQYF
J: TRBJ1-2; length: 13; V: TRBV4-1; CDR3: CASSQDRGDGYTF
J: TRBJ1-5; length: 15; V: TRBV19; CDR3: CASATRGRSNQPQHF
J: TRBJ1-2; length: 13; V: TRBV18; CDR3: CASSLTGNGGYTF
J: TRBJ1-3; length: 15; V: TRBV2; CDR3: CASSEGSWAGNTIYF
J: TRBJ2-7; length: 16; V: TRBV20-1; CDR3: CSASTVSATTYYEQYF
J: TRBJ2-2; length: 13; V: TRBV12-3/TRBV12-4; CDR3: CASSFGDTGELFF
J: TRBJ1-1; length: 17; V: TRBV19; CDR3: CASSIGPRRPLITEAFF
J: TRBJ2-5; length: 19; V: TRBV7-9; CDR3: CASSTSSTGRNKYQETQYF
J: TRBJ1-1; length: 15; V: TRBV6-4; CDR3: CASSASIDSDTEAFF
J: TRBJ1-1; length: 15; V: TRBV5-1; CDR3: CASSLGGVANTEAFF
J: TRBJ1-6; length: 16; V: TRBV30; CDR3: CAWSVNRDPYNSPLHF
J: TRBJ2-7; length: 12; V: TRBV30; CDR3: CAWKADSYEQYF
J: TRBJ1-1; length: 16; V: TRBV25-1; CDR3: CASSEYGVKGVSEAFF
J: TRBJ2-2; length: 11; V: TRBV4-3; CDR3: CASSHQGELFF
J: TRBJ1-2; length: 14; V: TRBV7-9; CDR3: CASSLARTGAGYTF
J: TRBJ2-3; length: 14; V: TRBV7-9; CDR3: CASTGAGPTDTQYF
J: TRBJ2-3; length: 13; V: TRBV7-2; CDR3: CASSLVVTDTQYF
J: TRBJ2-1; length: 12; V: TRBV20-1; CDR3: CSARGHNNEQFF
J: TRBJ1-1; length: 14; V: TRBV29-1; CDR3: CSVGPGQGWTEAFF
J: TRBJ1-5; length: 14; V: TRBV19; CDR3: CASRETGFWQPQHF
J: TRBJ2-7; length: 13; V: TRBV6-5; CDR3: CASSYTRDREQYF
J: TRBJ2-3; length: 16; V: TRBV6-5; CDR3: CASSYRAGGGPDTQYF
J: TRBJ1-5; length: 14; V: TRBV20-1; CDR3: CSASVVDSNQPQHF
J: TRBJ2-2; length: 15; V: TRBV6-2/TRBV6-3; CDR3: CASRPSGALTGELFF
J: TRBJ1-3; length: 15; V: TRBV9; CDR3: CASSVDGMGGNTIYF
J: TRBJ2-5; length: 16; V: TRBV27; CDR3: CASSLGERERLETQYF